The 14 T cell receptor beta chains given below trace back to one sample, sequenced in a study of patients and donors after allogeneic stem cell transplantation. TCRdb independently ran MiXCR on the RT-PCR reads; one entry per CDR3 protein. The sample lists some 150,000 distinct CDR3 sequences, roughly two fifths occurring once. The material sequenced was blood, either unsorted or a sorted T cell fraction (not recorded which). These receptors came from a human donor who was either an allogeneic HSCT recipient or a stem cell or donor lymphocyte infusion donor (not recorded which). It is not recorded whose cells these are; they may come from a transplant donor.

The rearrangement links TRBV6-6 to TRBJ2-6, with D possibly TRBD2 on 5 matching bases. With 2 bases removed from V and 0 bases from J, the gap between germline ends came to 8 bases. CDR1 is MNHNY, CDR2 SVGAGI, per germline (reference sequence). The CDR3 has 16 residues. CDR3 amino acids: CASSYPRGSGANVLTF. DNA for the CDR3: TGTGCCAGCAGTTACCCCCGGGGCTCTGGGGCCAACGTCCTGACTTTC.

The chain uses TRBV15 and TRBJ1-3; no firm D call. The CDR3 length is 14 residues. V was trimmed by 4 bases and J by 0 bases, leaving 7 bases between them. Looked up from germline, CDR1 is LNHNV and CDR2 is YYDKDF (reference sequence). In DNA form, the CDR3 reads TGTGCCACCAGCATGGAGAGCTCTGGAAACACCATATATTTT. Its protein is CATSMESSGNTIYF.

The V and J genes are TRBV9 and TRBJ1-4; no clear D gene. CDR3 length: 16 amino acids. Germline lookup yields CDR1 SGDLS and CDR2 YYNGEE. Deletions cut 4 bases from V and 4 bases from J, with 17 bases between. This CDR3 is CASSTQPSQRNEKLFF. The DNA of the CDR3 is TGTGCCAGCAGCACCCAACCCAGCCAGCGTAATGAAAAACTGTTTTTT.

This clonotype was detected many times. The rearrangement links TRBV12-3 or TRBV12-4 to TRBJ1-5; D remains ambiguous. V lost 6 bases and J lost 0, with 6 bases in between. This CDR3 spans 13 amino acids. The DNA for the CDR3 is TGTGCCAGCAGGGCGTATAGCAATCAGCCCCAGCATTTT. Protein product: CASRAYSNQPQHF.

This rearrangement joins TRBV20-1 to TRBJ2-7; no firm D call. This CDR3 comprises 14 residues. V lost 3 bases and J 2 bases, leaving 14 bases between the germline ends. CDR1 is DFQATT, CDR2 SNEGSKA, per germline (reference sequence). The CDR3 bases are TGCAGTGCTAGGGGCCACGTATCCACCTACGAGCAGTACTTC. It translates to CSARGHVSTYEQYF.

The chain uses TRBV4-3 and TRBJ1-5; D remains unclear. CDR3 length equals 9 residues. Per the germline V gene, CDR1 is LGHNA and CDR2 is YSLEER. The V end lost 8 bases, the J end lost 9 bases, and 5 bases lay between the germline ends. The CDR3 DNA sequence: TGCGCCAGCTGTCCGCCCCAGCATTTT. This gives the protein CASCPPQHF.

Here the CDR3 DNA reads TGTGCCAGCATGGGTTTTAATCAGCCCCAGCATTTT. Its protein is CASMGFNQPQHF. The gene calls are TRBV6-2 or TRBV6-3 and TRBJ1-5; the D is unclear. CDR3 length equals 12 residues. The V gene's germline CDR1 is MNHEY and CDR2 SVGEGT. V was clipped by 7 bases and J by 4 bases, with 8 bases between them.

The chain recombines TRBV10-3 with TRBJ2-3; 11 bases are a match to TRBD2. The germline gives CDR1 ENHRY, CDR2 SYGVKD. Losses at the gene ends were 3 bases for V and 2 bases for J; bases not matched to a gene: 4. The CDR3 is 16 amino acids. CDR3 bases: TGTGCCATCAGTGAACTAGCGGGGGCGGTCACAGATACGCAGTATTTT. Amino acids: CAISELAGAVTDTQYF.

This sequence joins TRBV27 and TRBJ2-1; 7 nucleotides line up with TRBD2. This CDR3 is built from 13 residues. The V gene's germline CDR1 is MNHEY and CDR2 SMNVEV (reference sequence). V dropped 8 bases and J dropped 6; count of bases not matched to a gene: 7. The chain's CDR3 is CASYRRGFNEQFF. The CDR3 DNA is TGTGCCAGCTATAGGCGGGGGTTCAATGAGCAGTTCTTC.

The rearrangement uses TRBV5-1 and TRBJ2-3; D gene unclear. V lost 0 bases and J lost 2, with 10 bases in between. The CDR3 consists of 15 residues. CDR1 SGHRS and CDR2 YFSETQ come from the germline V gene. This CDR3 reads CASSLEGGYTDTQYF. The CDR3 region has the DNA TGCGCCAGCAGCTTGGAGGGCGGCTACACAGATACGCAGTATTTT.

This chain connects TRBV6-5 to TRBJ1-6; D unresolved. The CDR3 runs 14 residues. Trimming cost V 4 bases and J 5 bases, with 9 bases left between them. The germline V gene has CDR1 MNHEY and CDR2 SVGAGI. The CDR3 region is CASSWVRDNSPLHF. CDR3 nucleotides: TGTGCCAGCAGTTGGGTAAGGGATAATTCACCCCTCCACTTT.

The table lists this clonotype with a count of one. The chain links TRBV5-1 to TRBJ2-7; D gene uncertain. This CDR3 comprises 14 residues. Germline lookup yields CDR1 SGHRS and CDR2 YFSETQ. V dropped 2 bases and J dropped 5 bases, with 14 bases sitting between them. For the CDR3, the DNA is TGCGCCAGCAGCTTCAGTAAGGTGGCGGACGAGCAGTACTTC. This gives the protein CASSFSKVADEQYF.

A remark on this clonotype: Germline is not matched at one junction end, which may reflect a read error. V is TRBV28 and J is TRBJ2-2; TRBD1 matches 7 bases. This CDR3 contains 16 residues. Germline V CDR1 and CDR2: MDHEN, SYDVKM. CDR3 residues: CASRRGQPTKTGELFF. The CDR3 DNA reads as TGTGCCAGCAGGAGGGGACAGCCAACGAAAACCGGGGAGCTGTTTTTT.

This clonotype was counted only a few times. The chain combines TRBV7-6 with TRBJ1-1, with D possibly matching TRBD1 (5 bases). Trimming removed 2 bases from V and 4 bases from J, with 14 bases in between. Per the germline V gene, CDR1 is SGHVS and CDR2 is FNYEAQ. The CDR3 contains 15 residues. The DNA for the CDR3 is TGTGCCAGCAGCTTAACCGGGACGGTGGGCACTGAAGCTTTCTTT. It codes for CASSLTGTVGTEAFF. The whole variable domain, filled in from reference TRBV7-6 and TRBJ1-1, reads GAGVSQSPRYKVTKRGQDVALRCDPISGHVSLYWYRQALGQGPEFLTYFNYEAQQDKSGLPNDRFSAERPEGSISTLTIQRTEQRDSAMYRCASSLTGTVGTEAFFGQGTRLTVV.